The subject of this entry is one T cell receptor (beta chain). Its antigen is unidentified. The protocol was immunoSEQ multiplex PCR, while the TCRdb copy is restricted to in-frame clones and leaves out a portion. The profile shows tens of thousands of clones, about 86% of them singletons. The data originate from a study of OX40 agonist ivuxolimab in advanced cancers. The study, taken as a whole, reports: Also present in some nonresponders was a low level of normalized T-cell clonal expansion.

Germline CDR1 SGHTA, CDR2 FQGNSA. Trimming removed 2 bases from V and 4 bases from J, with 12 bases in between. The CDR3 is 15 amino acids. The genes are TRBV7-2 and TRBJ1-5; D unresolved. The TCR originated in an adult with an advanced solid tumor such as melanoma, head and neck, liver or kidney cancer. Sequencing used CD4+ or CD8+ T cells sorted from blood, obtained in a trial of the OX40 agonist ivuxolimab. CDR3 protein: CASSLWVDGNQPQHF. The CDR3 DNA follows: TGTGCCAGCAGCTTATGGGTGGATGGTAATCAGCCCCAGCATTTT.